What follows are 27 T cell receptor beta chains derived from one specimen sequenced in a study of blood T cell repertoires in COVID-19. The assay was immunoSEQ multiplex PCR, and TCRdb's table has in-frame clones only and misses some. The sample records about 14,000 clones, around nine tenths being singletons. Sequenced material: peripheral blood. Receptors originate from a human donor in a cohort sampled during active COVID-19.

The chain has TRBV6-2 or TRBV6-3 and TRBJ2-7; 12 bases map to TRBD2. This CDR3 region has 15 residues. The V gene's germline CDR1 is MNHEY and CDR2 SVGEGT. The junction had 8 bases not matched to a gene; V was cut back by 5 bases and J by 6 bases. The CDR3 sequence is CASSPPLAGGGEQYF. As DNA, the CDR3 is TGTGCCAGCAGTCCCCCACTAGCGGGAGGAGGCGAGCAGTACTTC.

This chain joins TRBV19 and TRBJ1-3; 9 bases match TRBD1. The J segment lost 6 bases and the V segment lost 5 bases, leaving 5 bases of the junction unmatched. CDR1 is LNHDA, CDR2 SQIVND, per germline (reference sequence). The CDR3 is 14 amino acids. The chain's CDR3 is CASSPRTGENTIYF. The CDR3 region has the DNA TGTGCCAGTAGTCCCCGGACAGGGGAAAACACCATATATTTT.

The chain couples TRBV11-2 to TRBJ2-5; tentatively, D is TRBD2 (5 bases). The V end lost 5 bases, the J end lost 5 bases, and 12 bases lay between the germline ends. This CDR3 is 13 amino acids long. CDR1 and CDR2 from the germline V gene are SGHAT and FQNNGV. The CDR3 region has the DNA TGTGCCAGCAGCCCGCCCCCGGGGGAGACCCAGTACTTC. Amino acid sequence: CASSPPPGETQYF. The whole variable domain, filled in from reference TRBV11-2 and TRBJ2-5, reads EAGVAQSPRYKIIEKRQSVAFWCNPISGHATLYWYQQILGQGPKLLIQFQNNGVVDDSQLPKDRFSAERLKGVDSTLKIQPAKLEDSAVYLCASSPPPGETQYFGPGTRLLVL.

The J gene is TRBJ1-1, the V gene TRBV2; TRBD1 matches 7 bases. This CDR3 spans 12 amino acids. Trimming at V came to 7 bases and at J to 3 bases, leaving 2 bases not matched to a gene. Germline V gene data show CDR1 as SNHLY and CDR2 as FYNNEI. CDR3 coding DNA: TGTGCCAGCAATCAGGGGGACACTGAAGCTTTCTTT. This codes for CASNQGDTEAFF.

The CDR3 loop is CASSWGLAGTYEQYF. The CDR3 bases are TGTGCCAGCAGCTGGGGACTAGCGGGCACCTACGAGCAGTACTTC. This chain joins TRBV5-8 and TRBJ2-7; TRBD2 matches at 12 bases. V was pared by 3 bases and J by 2 bases, with 3 bases of the junction left unmatched. The CDR3 spans 15 residues. Germline CDR1 SGHTS, CDR2 YDEGEE.

The gene calls are TRBV7-8 and TRBJ2-1; the D gene is possibly TRBD2 (6 bases). The CDR3 extends over 17 amino acids. Trimming removed 3 bases from V and 5 bases from J, with 20 bases in between. Germline V lookup: CDR1 SGHVS, CDR2 FQNEAQ. DNA for the CDR3: TGTGCCAGCAGCTTTTTACTAGCAGACTCTTTGGACAATGAGCAGTTCTTC. Amino acids: CASSFLLADSLDNEQFF. Combining the CDR3 with reference TRBV7-8 and TRBJ2-1 gives the whole variable domain GAGVSQSPRYKVAKRGQDVALRCDPISGHVSLFWYQQALGQGPEFLTYFQNEAQLDKSGLPSDRFFAERPEGSVSTLKIQRTQQEDSAVYLCASSFLLADSLDNEQFFGPGTRLTVL.

This chain connects TRBV7-2 to TRBJ2-7; 7 bases are shared with TRBD2. V trimming: 0 bases; J trimming: 4 bases; junction bases outside the gene matches: 6. The CDR3 length is 15 residues. Per germline, CDR1 SGHTA and CDR2 FQGNSA. CDR3 region: CASSLAGGALYEQYF. In nucleotides, the CDR3 is TGTGCCAGCAGCTTAGCGGGAGGGGCCCTATACGAGCAGTACTTC.

In its sample, this clone ranks as medium-sized. The chain recombines TRBV5-1 with TRBJ1-2; no firm D call. The CDR3 is made up of 15 amino acids. V lost 2 bases and J 0 bases, leaving 11 bases between the germline ends. Germline V gene data show CDR1 as SGHRS and CDR2 as YFSETQ. CDR3 nucleotide sequence: TGCGCCAGCAGCTTAACAGCACATTCTAACTATGGCTACACCTTC. It specifies CASSLTAHSNYGYTF. Full variable domain (missing parts from reference TRBV5-1 and TRBJ1-2): KAGVTQTPRYLIKTRGQQVTLSCSPISGHRSVSWYQQTPGQGLQFLFEYFSETQRNKGNFPGRFSGRQFSNSRSEMNVSTLELGDSALYLCASSLTAHSNYGYTFGSGTRLTVV.

V is TRBV9 and J is TRBJ2-3; D remains unclear. This CDR3 contains 15 residues. CDR1 and CDR2 (germline): SGDLS, YYNGEE. The V end lost 3 bases, the J end lost 0 bases, and 11 bases lay between the germline ends. In nucleotides, the CDR3 is TGTGCCAGCAGCGGAGTCCAAACTAGCACAGATACGCAGTATTTT. Translated, it gives CASSGVQTSTDTQYF.

The gene calls are TRBV5-6 and TRBJ1-1; TRBD1 is a possible D gene (6 bases). This CDR3 comprises 17 residues. The V end lost 1 base, the J end lost 6 bases, and 22 bases lay between the germline ends. The germline CDR1 and CDR2 sequences are SGHDT and YYEEEE. The CDR3 DNA is TGTGCCAGCAGCTTGAAAGGGTCAAGAACAGGGCTCGCTGAAGCTTTCTTT. This translates into CASSLKGSRTGLAEAFF.

The CDR3 nucleotides are TGTGCCAGCAGTAAAAAGGGAGAAAATTCACCCCTCCACTTT. The encoded protein is CASSKKGENSPLHF. The chain has TRBV6-6 and TRBJ1-6, with D unclear. This CDR3 has 14 residues. Germline values: CDR1 MNHNY, CDR2 SVGAGI (reference sequence). With 5 bases removed from V and 7 bases from J, the gap between germline ends came to 12 bases.

The chain recombines TRBV27 with TRBJ2-1; TRBD2 matches at 7 bases. Germline CDR1 is MNHEY and CDR2 is SMNVEV (reference sequence). Trimming cost V 2 bases and J 4 bases; bases outside gene matches: 5. The CDR3 consists of 15 residues. The CDR3 DNA reads TGTGCCAGCAGTTTAGCGGGAGAAGGATACAATGAGCAGTTCTTC. Translation gives CASSLAGEGYNEQFF.

This rearrangement joins TRBV27 to TRBJ2-7; 14 bases align to TRBD2. CDR1 is MNHEY and CDR2 is SMNVEV in the germline V gene (reference sequence). The V and J ends lost 5 bases and 3 bases, in that order; junction bases with no gene match: 6. CDR3 size: 16 residues. In DNA form, the CDR3 reads TGTGCCAGCAGTCTAGGACTAGCGGGAGGACTCTACGAGCAGTACTTC. It is translated as CASSLGLAGGLYEQYF.

This chain links TRBV6-5 with TRBJ1-6, with D unclear. CDR3 length: 13 residues. V dropped 2 bases and J dropped 9 bases, with 8 bases sitting between them. CDR1 and CDR2 (germline): MNHEY, SVGAGI. CDR3 in amino acids: CASSYQRISPLHF. The CDR3 bases are TGTGCCAGCAGTTACCAGCGGATTTCACCCCTCCACTTT.

The chain combines TRBV7-3 with TRBJ2-3; D uncertain. V dropped 4 bases and J dropped 2 bases, with 10 bases sitting between them. The V gene's germline CDR1 is SGHTA and CDR2 FQGTGA. CDR3 size: 14 residues. The DNA for the CDR3 is TGTGCCAGCAGCTCGCTAGGTCCCACAGATACGCAGTATTTT. Translating it yields CASSSLGPTDTQYF.

This rearrangement joins TRBV6-5 to TRBJ1-2; D not resolved. V lost 0 bases, J lost 4 bases, and 12 bases lay in between. The germline gives CDR1 MNHEY, CDR2 SVGAGI. The CDR3 extends over 15 amino acids. The DNA of the CDR3 is TGTGCCAGCAGTTACTCAGCCCAGGCAGGCTATGGCTACACCTTC. It translates to CASSYSAQAGYGYTF.

CDR3 loop: CSASRAGGGNEQYF. The CDR3 bases are TGCAGTGCTAGTCGGGCAGGGGGCGGGAACGAGCAGTACTTC. The V gene is TRBV20-1, the J gene TRBJ2-7; TRBD1 matches at 8 bases. This CDR3 is built from 14 residues. Looked up from germline, CDR1 is DFQATT and CDR2 is SNEGSKA (reference sequence). Trimming at V came to 3 bases and at J to 5 bases, leaving 9 bases not matched to a gene.

The V call is TRBV5-6, the J call TRBJ1-3, with D possibly being TRBD1 (5 bases). The CDR3 is 12 residues long. Between the trimmed V and J ends, which lost 1 base and 7 bases, there was a span of 6 bases. Per the germline V gene, CDR1 is SGHDT and CDR2 is YYEEEE. In nucleotides, the CDR3 is TGTGCCAGCAGCTTGAAGGGGAACACCATATATTTT. This sequence encodes CASSLKGNTIYF.

The chain uses TRBV28 and TRBJ1-5, with TRBD1 identical over 7 bases. There are 16 residues in the CDR3. V shed 8 bases, J shed 1 base, and the junction held 11 bases outside the gene matches. CDR1 MDHEN and CDR2 SYDVKM come from the germline V gene. In DNA, the CDR3 is TGTGCCAGCTTTGAAGCCAGGGGGAACAGCAATCAGCCCCAGCATTTT. Translating gives CASFEARGNSNQPQHF. Full variable domain (outside the CDR3, taken from reference TRBV28 and TRBJ1-5): DVKVTQSSRYLVKRTGEKVFLECVQDMDHENMFWYRQDPGLGLRLIYFSYDVKMKEKGDIPEGYSVSREKKERFSLILESASTNQTSMYLCASFEARGNSNQPQHFGDGTRLSIL.

This chain uses TRBV14 with TRBJ2-2; D may be TRBD2 (6 bases). Trimming cost V 1 base and J 5 bases, with 8 bases left between them. Germline CDR1 and CDR2: SGHDN and FVKESK. CDR3 length: 14 amino acids. The CDR3 nucleotides are TGTGCCAGCAGCCAAGGGAGGGTTACCGGGGAGCTGTTTTTT. Translation: CASSQGRVTGELFF.

V gene TRBV19 combines with J gene TRBJ2-7, with a tentative D call TRBD2 (6 bases). V shed 0 bases and J shed 7 bases, with 10 bases lying between them. Germline values: CDR1 LNHDA, CDR2 SQIVND (reference sequence). The CDR3 length is 13 residues. The CDR3 loop reads CASSIEGGGEQYF. CDR3 bases: TGTGCCAGTAGTATAGAGGGGGGAGGAGAGCAGTACTTC.

The chain carries TRBV15 and TRBJ2-3; weak D call: TRBD2 (5 bases). The CDR3 sequence is 16 residues long. V lost 5 bases, J lost 4 bases, and 19 bases lay in between. Germline CDR1 and CDR2: LNHNV and YYDKDF (reference sequence). The CDR3 loop reads CATSEGEGRGADTQYF. The CDR3 nucleotides read TGTGCCACCAGCGAGGGAGAGGGAAGAGGAGCAGATACGCAGTATTTT.

This chain uses TRBV11-3 with TRBJ2-7; the D is unclear. The CDR3 sequence is 14 residues long. V lost 1 base and J lost 2, with 9 bases in between. CDR1 is SGHNT, CDR2 YENEEA, per germline. CDR3 protein: CASSLAGSPYEQYF. CDR3 coding DNA: TGTGCCAGCAGCTTAGCTGGTAGCCCCTACGAGCAGTACTTC.

V is TRBV24-1 and J is TRBJ1-2; D possibly corresponds to TRBD1 (6 bases). The germline CDR1 and CDR2 sequences are KGHDR and SFDVKD. V lost 2 bases to trimming and J lost 8 bases, with 8 bases between them. The CDR3 runs 12 residues. The CDR3 reads CATSDSGVGYTF. In DNA form, the CDR3 reads TGTGCCACCAGTGATTCAGGGGTCGGCTACACCTTC.

The chain joins TRBV5-6 to TRBJ2-3, with a possible D match to TRBD2 (5 bases). Germline V CDR1 and CDR2: SGHDT, YYEEEE. CDR3 length equals 15 residues. V was cut by 1 base and J by 0 bases, with 9 bases left in between. The DNA for the CDR3 is TGTGCCAGCAGCTTGCAAGCGGAAAGCACAGATACGCAGTATTTT. This encodes CASSLQAESTDTQYF.

This chain connects TRBV7-9 to TRBJ2-7; 9 positions agree with TRBD1. Germline V gives CDR1 SEHNR, CDR2 FQNEAQ (reference sequence). V lost 6 bases, J lost 0 bases, and 3 bases stayed unmatched. The length of the CDR3 is 14 residues. The CDR3: CASRGTGSSYEQYF. DNA for the CDR3: TGTGCCAGCAGGGGGACAGGGAGCTCCTACGAGCAGTACTTC.

V gene TRBV7-8 combines with J gene TRBJ1-2; D gene uncertain. The CDR3 is made up of 13 amino acids. The V gene lost 1 base and the J gene lost 5 bases, with 8 bases spanning the gap. Germline lookup yields CDR1 SGHVS and CDR2 FQNEAQ. This chain's CDR3 is CASSLGQEYGYTF. The CDR3 region has the DNA TGTGCCAGCAGCTTAGGCCAGGAATATGGCTACACCTTC.